These 2 T cell receptor beta chains were sequenced from one sample in a study of T cell changes during pregnancy in multiple sclerosis. TCRdb keeps only in-frame clones here, not all; method: immunoSEQ multiplex PCR. The data show approximately 37,000 clones, around nine tenths seen once. Sequenced material: CD4+ T cells from peripheral blood mononuclear cells, taken in the third trimester of pregnancy. These receptors came from a female donor in good health, enrolled as a control in a pregnancy study.

The genes are TRBV2 and TRBJ1-1; TRBD1 matches at 8 bases. This CDR3 has 14 residues. CDR1 is SNHLY and CDR2 is FYNNEI in the germline V gene. V lost 6 bases to trimming and J lost 4 bases; unmatched junction nucleotides: 7. The CDR3 reads CASRDTTGVTEAFF. CDR3 DNA: TGTGCCAGCAGGGACACGACAGGGGTCACTGAAGCTTTCTTT.

This clone was seen a single time. J is TRBJ2-2 and V is TRBV5-7; D remains unclear. TRBV5-7 falls under the ORF class, with uncertain function. The CDR3 has 10 amino acids. Trimming shortened V by 6 bases and J by 9 bases, and 6 bases separated the two germline ends. CDR3 coding DNA: TGTGCCAGCACTCCTAGGGAGCTGTTTTTT. Amino acids: CASTPRELFF.